This TCR beta chain was observed in a study of a mutant IDH1 vaccine in newly diagnosed glioma. Looking at the study overall: Vaccine administration was initiated 4-6 weeks following radiotherapy alone, or with temozolomide cycles. Therapy received beforehand was radiotherapy, temozolomide, or both, with most patients given both. Findings of the study overall: There were vaccine-induced immune responses in 85% to 95% of the patients. Seemingly, pseudoprogression had no relation to changes in the top peripheral T cell clonotypes.

As for this clone: Its antigen is not known.

CDR3 length: 14 amino acids. CDR1 is SGHRS, CDR2 YFSETQ, per germline. V was trimmed by 2 bases and J by 9 bases, leaving 17 bases between them. TCRdb's table, derived via immunoSEQ multiplex PCR, lists solely in-frame clones and lacks some. The sample has tens of thousands of clones, around 80% seen once. Time point reported: week 11, during vaccination. Vaccination used 300 ug of mutant IDH1 20-mer peptide per dose, with topical imiquimod. The V call is TRBV5-1, the J call TRBJ2-5, with D tentatively TRBD2 (5 bases). The clonotype was recovered from a man in his forties or fifties with glioma. The sequenced sample was PBMCs, obtained from a glioma patient whose treatment included an IDH1 peptide vaccine. The CDR3 DNA reads TGCGCCAGCAGCTTACACGGGAAAACTGATGCCCAGTACTTC. Translation gives CASSLHGKTDAQYF. Supplemented by reference TRBV5-1 and TRBJ2-5, the full variable domain reads KAGVTQTPRYLIKTRGQQVTLSCSPISGHRSVSWYQQTPGQGLQFLFEYFSETQRNKGNFPGRFSGRQFSNSRSEMNVSTLELGDSALYLCASSLHGKTDAQYFGPGTRLLVL.